This note documents a single TCR beta chain sequence. Using immunoSEQ multiplex PCR, the repertoire was profiled, and TCRdb retains in-frame clones only, with some absent. The sample has around 360,000 clones, more than 85% seen once. Trimming left V 0 bases short and J 3 bases short, with 16 bases between. The germline CDR1 and CDR2 sequences are SGHRS and YFSETQ. The CDR3 runs 16 residues. The age range of participants was about 18 to 89 years, with residence in about 25 US areas. The record originates from a study of blood T cell repertoires in COVID-19. Study in general: Samples of COVID-19 (acute and convalescent) were obtained from the United States, Italy and Spain.

Sample: PBMCs or T cells enriched from blood (not recorded which). The sequence came from a woman in her twenties or thirties who had recovered from COVID-19. The chain recombines TRBV5-1 with TRBJ2-7; D is perhaps TRBD2 (5 bases). CDR3 amino acids: CASSLAPGVDLYEQYF. The CDR3 bases are TGCGCCAGCAGCTTGGCCCCCGGGGTGGACCTCTACGAGCAGTACTTC.